This is a list of T cell receptor beta chains from one sample in a study of blood T cell dynamics during melanoma immunotherapy. Repertoires were generated with immunoSEQ multiplex PCR, while TCRdb's copy carries only in-frame clones and drops some. The sample yields under 6,500 clones, 87% seen once. The sequences come from blood, collected from a patient treated with checkpoint blockade. The source of these receptors is a human donor with melanoma. The CDR3 runs from the conserved cysteine through the conserved F or W. A D gene is named only where the DNA matches it firmly. Size is omitted from some rows. Given values are once, few, many or a class for expanded clones.

TRBJ2-7,-,TRBV5-1,-,CASSLGSLTVNEQYF,TGCGCCAGCAGCTTGGGAAGCCTCACGGTCAACGAGCAGTACTTC
TRBJ1-1,-,TRBV28,-,CATWEGRSRGRTEAFF,TGTGCCACCTGGGAGGGAAGGTCCCGGGGGCGCACTGAAGCTTTCTTT
TRBJ1-3,-,TRBV30,-,CAWDFDPDSGNTIYF,TGTGCCTGGGACTTCGACCCGGACTCTGGAAACACCATATATTTT
TRBJ1-1,-,TRBV30,-,CAWSTGHLNTEAFF,TGTGCCTGGAGTACCGGACATTTGAACACTGAAGCTTTCTTT
TRBJ1-1,-,TRBV2,-,CASSGGLNTEAFF,TGTGCCAGCTCAGGCGGATTGAACACTGAAGCTTTCTTT
TRBJ1-3,-,TRBV18,TRBD1,CASSLTAPQGLSGNTIYF,TGTGCCAGCTCACTCACGGCCCCACAGGGGCTCTCTGGAAACACCATATATTTT
TRBJ1-1,-,TRBV11-2,-,CASSPVRGNTEAFF,TGTGCCAGCAGCCCCGTCCGGGGAAACACTGAAGCTTTCTTT
TRBJ2-2,-,TRBV11-3,TRBD1,CASSLASDRGGTGELFF,TGTGCCAGCAGCTTAGCTTCGGACAGGGGTGGTACCGGGGAGCTGTTTTTT
TRBJ1-5,-,TRBV7-2,-,CASSLSDGSQPQHF,TGTGCCAGCAGCTTGTCGGACGGCTCGCAGCCCCAGCATTTT
TRBJ2-5,-,TRBV5-4,-,CASSIGTVQETQYF,TGTGCCAGCAGCATTGGGACGGTGCAAGAGACCCAGTACTTC
TRBJ1-3,-,TRBV10-3,-,CAISEGYRMDTIYF,TGTGCCATCAGTGAAGGATACAGGATGGACACCATATATTTT
TRBJ2-7,-,TRBV15,TRBD1,CATSFPGTGFHEQYF,TGTGCCACCAGCTTCCCCGGGACAGGGTTCCACGAGCAGTACTTC
TRBJ1-6,-,TRBV27,-,CASSQSRVGNSPLHF,TGTGCCAGCAGCCAAAGCAGGGTGGGGAATTCACCCCTCCACTTT
TRBJ2-1,-,TRBV28,TRBD2,CASSSSGRAAYNEQFF,TGTGCCAGCAGTTCCAGCGGGAGGGCCGCCTACAATGAGCAGTTCTTC
TRBJ1-2,-,TRBV7-2,-,CASSLSGGGYGYTF,TGTGCCAGCAGCTTATCCGGTGGGGGCTATGGCTACACCTTC
TRBJ2-1,-,TRBV5-1,-,CASSLIGGIGVAEQFF,TGCGCCAGCAGCTTGATAGGCGGGATTGGGGTTGCTGAGCAGTTCTTC
TRBJ2-7,-,TRBV5-4,-,CASSLAGGVEQYF,TGTGCCAGCAGCTTGGCAGGAGGGGTCGAGCAGTACTTC
TRBJ2-7,-,TRBV6-5,TRBD2,CASSYGVAGGTKQYF,TGTGCCAGCAGTTACGGGGTAGCGGGGGGGACCAAGCAGTACTTC
TRBJ1-2,-,TRBV29-1,-,CSVRPLFGQTPDTF,TGCAGCGTCCGACCCCTTTTCGGACAGACCCCCGACACCTTC
TRBJ1-3,once,TRBV6-5,-,CASSRDISSGNTIYF,TGTGCCAGCAGTAGGGACATCAGCTCTGGAAACACCATATATTTT
TRBJ2-1,-,TRBV29-1,-,CSVVQAVNEQFF,TGCAGCGTTGTGCAGGCAGTCAATGAGCAGTTCTTC
TRBJ2-7,once,TRBV7-2,-,CASSPTLYEQYF,TGTGCCAGCAGCCCAACACTCTACGAGCAGTACTTC
TRBJ1-2,-,TRBV4-3,-,CASSHVRGTVYGYTF,TGCGCCAGCAGCCATGTTCGAGGGACTGTCTATGGCTACACCTTC
TRBJ2-2,-,TRBV5-6,TRBD2,CASNSRTSGKVGTGGLFF,TGTGCCAGCAACTCCCGGACTAGCGGGAAGGTCGGCACCGGGGGGCTGTTTTTT
TRBJ1-6,once,TRBV27,TRBD1,CASSMTGGIPPLHF,TGTGCCAGCAGTATGACAGGGGGCATCCCACCCCTCCACTTT
TRBJ2-1,-,TRBV4-2,-,CASSSLTGEQFF,TGTGCCAGCAGCTCCCTGACGGGTGAGCAGTTCTTC
TRBJ1-1,-,TRBV5-1,-,CASSLAVGRGSGFF,-
TRBJ2-1,-,TRBV7-6,-,CASSQIRGDNEQFF,TGTGCCAGCAGCCAAATCAGGGGGGACAATGAGCAGTTCTTC
TRBJ1-1,-,TRBV5-6,-,CASSRGPNTEAFF,TGTGCCAGCAGCAGGGGACCGAACACTGAAGCTTTCTTT
TRBJ1-6,-,TRBV6-6,TRBD1,CASSYSGQGNNSPLHF,TGTGCCAGCAGTTACTCCGGACAGGGCAATAATTCACCCCTCCACTTT
TRBJ2-7,-,TRBV10-2,-,CASSDWVEQYF,TGCGCCAGCAGTGACTGGGTCGAGCAGTACTTC
TRBJ2-2,-,TRBV30,TRBD2,CAWSRFGQPGLAAKLFF,TGTGCCTGGAGTCGCTTCGGACAGCCGGGACTAGCGGCCAAGCTGTTTTTT
TRBJ2-7,-,TRBV16,-,CASSQSSPYEQYF,TGTGCCAGCAGCCAATCTAGTCCCTACGAGCAGTACTTC
TRBJ1-2,-,TRBV9,-,CASSETLNYGYTF,TGTGCCAGCAGCGAGACCCTTAACTATGGCTACACCTTC
TRBJ1-2,-,TRBV6-5,-,CASSYSSGSSGYTF,TGTGCCAGCAGTTACTCATCGGGTTCGAGTGGCTACACCTTC
TRBJ2-7,once,TRBV10-3,TRBD1,CAISEGQGFYEQYF,TGTGCCATCAGTGAGGGACAGGGGTTCTACGAGCAGTACTTC
TRBJ2-3,-,TRBV5-1,TRBD2,CASSQPSGGADTQYF,TGCGCCAGCAGCCAACCCAGCGGGGGGGCTGATACGCAGTATTTT
TRBJ2-6,-,TRBV5-4,TRBD1,CASSLGGTVSSGANVLTF,TGTGCCAGCAGCTTGGGGGGGACAGTTAGCTCTGGGGCCAACGTCCTGACTTTC